This record concerns one T cell receptor (beta chain) sequence. Repertoires were generated with immunoSEQ multiplex PCR, while TCRdb's copy carries only in-frame clones and drops some. The data contain about 230,000 clones, under 90% of them seen just once; the ten biggest clones take up 3.5% to 4%. The data derive from a study of blood T cell repertoires in COVID-19. About the study: The analysed material was cDNA or gDNA that came from T cells, B-cell-depleted T cells, or PBMCs.

The length of the CDR3 is 15 residues. Deletions cut 2 bases from V and 0 bases from J, with 11 bases between. CDR1 and CDR2 (germline): SEHNR, FQNEAQ (reference sequence). The genes are TRBV7-9 and TRBJ2-7, with a possible D match to TRBD1 (6 bases). This clonotype originated in a woman aged 25 to 39 with acute COVID-19. What was sequenced was PBMCs or T cells enriched from blood (not recorded which). CDR3 in amino acids: CASSLTGDTSYEQYF. DNA of the CDR3: TGTGCCAGCAGCTTAACTGGGGACACCTCCTACGAGCAGTACTTC.